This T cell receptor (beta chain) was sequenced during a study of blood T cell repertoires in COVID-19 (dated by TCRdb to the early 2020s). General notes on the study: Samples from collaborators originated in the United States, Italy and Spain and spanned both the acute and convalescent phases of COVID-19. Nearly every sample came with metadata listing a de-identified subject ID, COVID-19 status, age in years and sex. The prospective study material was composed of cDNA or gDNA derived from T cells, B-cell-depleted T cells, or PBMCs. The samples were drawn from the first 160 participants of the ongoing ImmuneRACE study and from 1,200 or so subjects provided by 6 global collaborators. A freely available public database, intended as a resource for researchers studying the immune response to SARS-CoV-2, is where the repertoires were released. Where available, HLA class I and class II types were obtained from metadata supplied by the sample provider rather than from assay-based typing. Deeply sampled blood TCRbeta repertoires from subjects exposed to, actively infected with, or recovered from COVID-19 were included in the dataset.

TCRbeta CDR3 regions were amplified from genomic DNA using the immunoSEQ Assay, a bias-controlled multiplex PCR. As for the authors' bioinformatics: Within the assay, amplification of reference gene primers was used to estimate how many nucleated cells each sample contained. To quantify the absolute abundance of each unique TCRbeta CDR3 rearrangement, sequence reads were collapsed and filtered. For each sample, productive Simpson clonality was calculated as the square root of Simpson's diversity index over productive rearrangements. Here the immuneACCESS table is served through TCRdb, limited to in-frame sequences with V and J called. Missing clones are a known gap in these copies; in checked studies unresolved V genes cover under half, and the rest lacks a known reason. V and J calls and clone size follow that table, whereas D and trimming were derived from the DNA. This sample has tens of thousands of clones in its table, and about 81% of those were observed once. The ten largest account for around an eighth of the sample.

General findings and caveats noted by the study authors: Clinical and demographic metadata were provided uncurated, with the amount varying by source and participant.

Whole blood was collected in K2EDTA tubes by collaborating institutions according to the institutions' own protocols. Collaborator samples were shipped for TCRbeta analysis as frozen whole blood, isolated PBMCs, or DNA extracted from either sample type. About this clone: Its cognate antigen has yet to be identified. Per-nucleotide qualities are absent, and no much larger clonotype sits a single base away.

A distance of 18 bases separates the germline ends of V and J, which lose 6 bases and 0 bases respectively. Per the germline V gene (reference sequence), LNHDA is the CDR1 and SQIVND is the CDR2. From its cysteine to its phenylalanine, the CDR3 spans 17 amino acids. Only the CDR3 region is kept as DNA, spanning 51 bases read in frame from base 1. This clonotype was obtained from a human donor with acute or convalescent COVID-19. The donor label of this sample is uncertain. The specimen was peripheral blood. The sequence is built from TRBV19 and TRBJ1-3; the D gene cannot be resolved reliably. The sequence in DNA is TGTGCCAGTAGGGTAGGAGGGCTCCAAGGCTCTGGAAACACCATATATTTT. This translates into CASRVGGLQGSGNTIYF.